This T cell receptor beta chain was profiled in a study of identical twins. Overall study findings and caveats: Cord blood beta clonotypes present at high abundance carried fewer insertions; no such pattern appeared in memory repertoires. Modeled out-of-frame TCR alpha sharing in monozygotic twins fell below observed levels.

This clonotype came up many times. What it binds is unknown. The V segment lost 4 bases and the J segment 1 base; nucleotides outside the gene matches: 4. This CDR3 has 16 residues. Germline V gene sequence: CDR1 KGHDR, CDR2 SFDVKD. TCRdb processed the 5' RACE reads anew with MiXCR; each CDR3 protein has one entry. The sample shows hundreds of thousands of distinct CDR3 sequences, about 9.4% of them seen only once. These data were also filed under a second study, of yellow fever vaccine responses in identical twins.

Sequencing input: PBMCs. This clonotype originated in a woman aged 18 to 35 in good health. This chain connects TRBV24-1 to TRBJ2-1, with 9 bases identical to TRBD2. The CDR3 is CATSDDTSGSYNEQFF. DNA of the CDR3: TGTGCCACCAGTGACGACACTAGCGGGTCCTACAATGAGCAGTTCTTC.